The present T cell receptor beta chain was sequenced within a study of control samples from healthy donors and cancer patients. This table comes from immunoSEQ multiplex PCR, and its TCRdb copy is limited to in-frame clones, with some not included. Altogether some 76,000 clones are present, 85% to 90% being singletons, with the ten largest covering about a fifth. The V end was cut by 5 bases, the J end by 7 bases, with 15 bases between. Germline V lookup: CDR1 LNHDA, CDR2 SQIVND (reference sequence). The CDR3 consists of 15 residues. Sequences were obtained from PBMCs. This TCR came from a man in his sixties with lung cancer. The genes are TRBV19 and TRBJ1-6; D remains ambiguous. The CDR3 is CASSEVGSPNSPLHF. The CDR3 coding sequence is TGTGCCAGTAGTGAAGTAGGGTCTCCCAATTCACCCCTCCACTTT.